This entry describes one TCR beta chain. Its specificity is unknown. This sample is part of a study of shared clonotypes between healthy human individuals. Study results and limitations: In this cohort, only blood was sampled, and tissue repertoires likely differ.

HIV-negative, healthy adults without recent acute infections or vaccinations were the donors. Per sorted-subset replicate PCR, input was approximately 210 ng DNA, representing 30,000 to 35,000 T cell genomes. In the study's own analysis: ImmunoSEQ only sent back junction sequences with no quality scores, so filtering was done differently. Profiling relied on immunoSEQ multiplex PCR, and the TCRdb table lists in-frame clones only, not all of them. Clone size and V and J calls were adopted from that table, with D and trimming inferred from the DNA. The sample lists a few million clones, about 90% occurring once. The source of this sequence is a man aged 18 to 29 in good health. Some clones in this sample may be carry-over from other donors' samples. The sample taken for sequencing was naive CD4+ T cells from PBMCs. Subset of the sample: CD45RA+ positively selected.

The CDR3 loop is CASSFRTANTDTQYF. The CDR3 coding sequence is TGTGCCAGCAGCTTCCGAACCGCGAACACAGATACGCAGTATTTT. The chain carries TRBV11-2 and TRBJ2-3; D unresolved. The CDR3 is 15 residues long. Deletions cut 3 bases from V and 2 bases from J, with 12 bases between. Germline V gives CDR1 SGHAT, CDR2 FQNNGV. Supplemented by reference TRBV11-2 and TRBJ2-3, the full variable domain reads EAGVAQSPRYKIIEKRQSVAFWCNPISGHATLYWYQQILGQGPKLLIQFQNNGVVDDSQLPKDRFSAERLKGVDSTLKIQPAKLEDSAVYLCASSFRTANTDTQYFGPGTRLTVL.